Included here is one T cell receptor beta chain sequence, with context. This CDR3 has 15 residues. CDR1 is SGHNT and CDR2 is YYREEE in the germline V gene (reference sequence). Trimming shortened V by 0 bases and J by 4 bases, and 10 bases separated the two germline ends. This entry is derived from a study of immune characteristics of hereditary and idiopathic chronic pancreatitis. Profiling relied on immunoSEQ multiplex PCR, and the TCRdb table lists in-frame clones only, not all of them. The table records approximately 9,800 clones, around 79% of them present only once. Patients having total pancreatectomy with islet autotransplantation provided the chronic pancreatitis pancreas tissue.

Sequencing was done on a sample of pancreas tissue with idiopathic chronic pancreatitis. The V call is TRBV5-4, the J call TRBJ1-4, with D tentatively TRBD1 (6 bases). The receptor's source is a human donor with chronic pancreatitis. The CDR3 region is CASSLDRDVNEKLFF. CDR3 in DNA: TGTGCCAGCAGCTTGGACAGGGATGTTAATGAAAAACTGTTTTTT.